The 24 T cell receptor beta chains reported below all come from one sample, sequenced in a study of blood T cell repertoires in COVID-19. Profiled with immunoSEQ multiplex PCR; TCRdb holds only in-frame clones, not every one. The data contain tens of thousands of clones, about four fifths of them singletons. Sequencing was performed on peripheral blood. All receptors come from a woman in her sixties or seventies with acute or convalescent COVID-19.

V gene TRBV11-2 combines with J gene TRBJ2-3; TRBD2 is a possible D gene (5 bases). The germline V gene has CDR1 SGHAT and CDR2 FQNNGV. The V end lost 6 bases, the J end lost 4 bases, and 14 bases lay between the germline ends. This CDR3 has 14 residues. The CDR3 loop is CASSWTPGSDTQYF. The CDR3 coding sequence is TGTGCCAGCAGTTGGACTCCCGGGTCAGATACGCAGTATTTT.

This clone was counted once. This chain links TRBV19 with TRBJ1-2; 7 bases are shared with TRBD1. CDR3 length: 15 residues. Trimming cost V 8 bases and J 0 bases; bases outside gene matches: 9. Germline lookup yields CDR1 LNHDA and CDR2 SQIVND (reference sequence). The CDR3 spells CASAGTEASNYGYTF. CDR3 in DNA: TGTGCCAGTGCGGGGACAGAGGCTTCTAACTATGGCTACACCTTC.

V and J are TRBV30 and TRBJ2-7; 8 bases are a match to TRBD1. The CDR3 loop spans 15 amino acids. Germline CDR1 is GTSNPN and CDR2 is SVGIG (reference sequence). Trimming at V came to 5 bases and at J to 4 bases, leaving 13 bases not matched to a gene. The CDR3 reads CAWAGQAGAIYEQYF. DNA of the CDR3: TGTGCCTGGGCGGGACAGGCAGGCGCTATATACGAGCAGTACTTC.

CDR3 sequence reads: CASSERTAPNEKLFF. In DNA, the CDR3 is TGTGCCAGCAGTGAAAGGACAGCTCCTAATGAAAAACTGTTTTTT. This chain connects TRBV25-1 to TRBJ1-4, with a tentative D call TRBD1 (6 bases). Germline V gene sequence: CDR1 MGHDK, CDR2 SYGVNS. This CDR3 has 15 residues. V dropped 2 bases and J dropped 3 bases, with 10 bases sitting between them.

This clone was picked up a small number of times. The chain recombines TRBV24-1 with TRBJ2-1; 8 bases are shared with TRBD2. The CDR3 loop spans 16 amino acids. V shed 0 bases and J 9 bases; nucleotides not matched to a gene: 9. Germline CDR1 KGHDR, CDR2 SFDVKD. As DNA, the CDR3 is TGTGCCACCAGTGATTTGGTCGGGAGGGCCAGAAGTGAGCAGTTCTTC. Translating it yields CATSDLVGRARSEQFF.

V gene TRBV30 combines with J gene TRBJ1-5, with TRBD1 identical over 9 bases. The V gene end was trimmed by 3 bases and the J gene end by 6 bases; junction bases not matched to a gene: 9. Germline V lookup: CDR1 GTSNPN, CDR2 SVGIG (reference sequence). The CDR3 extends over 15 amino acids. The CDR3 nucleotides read TGTGCCTGGAGCCGAGGACAGGGGATTTTTCAGCCCCAGCATTTT. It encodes CAWSRGQGIFQPQHF. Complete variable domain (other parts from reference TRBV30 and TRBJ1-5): SQTIHQWPATLVQPVGSPLSLECTVEGTSNPNLYWYRQAAGRGLQLLFYSVGIGQISSEVPQNLSASRPQDRQFILSSKKLLLSDSGFYLCAWSRGQGIFQPQHFGDGTRLSIL.

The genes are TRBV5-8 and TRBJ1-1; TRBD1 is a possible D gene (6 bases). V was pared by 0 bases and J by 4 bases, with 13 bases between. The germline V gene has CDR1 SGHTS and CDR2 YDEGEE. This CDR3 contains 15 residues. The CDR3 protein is CASSLAAGVATEAFF. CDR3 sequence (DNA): TGTGCCAGCAGCTTGGCCGCAGGGGTTGCCACTGAAGCTTTCTTT.

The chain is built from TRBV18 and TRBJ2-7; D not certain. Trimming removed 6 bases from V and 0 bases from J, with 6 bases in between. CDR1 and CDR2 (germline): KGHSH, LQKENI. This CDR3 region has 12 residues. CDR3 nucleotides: TGTGCCAGCTCCGACTCCTCCTACGAGCAGTACTTC. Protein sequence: CASSDSSYEQYF.

In nucleotides, the CDR3 is TGCAGCGTTGGCTCGGGACAGGGTGTTGGCTACACCTTC. Translated, it gives CSVGSGQGVGYTF. This sequence joins TRBV29-1 and TRBJ1-2; 9 positions match TRBD1. The CDR3 extends over 13 amino acids. The J segment lost 7 bases and the V segment lost 4 bases, leaving 7 bases of the junction unmatched. The V gene's germline CDR1 is SQVTM and CDR2 ANQGSEA. Full variable domain (outside the CDR3, taken from reference TRBV29-1 and TRBJ1-2): SAVISQKPSRDICQRGTSLTIQCQVDSQVTMMFWYRQQPGQSLTLIATANQGSEATYESGFVIDKFPISRPNLTFSTLTVSNMSPEDSSIYLCSVGSGQGVGYTFGSGTRLTVV.

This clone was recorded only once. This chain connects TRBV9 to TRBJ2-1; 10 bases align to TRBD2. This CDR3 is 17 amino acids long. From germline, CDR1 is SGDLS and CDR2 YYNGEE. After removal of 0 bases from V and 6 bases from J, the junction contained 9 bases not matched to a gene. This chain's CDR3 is CASSVVSGRNRFNEQFF. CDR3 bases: TGTGCCAGCAGCGTAGTTAGCGGGAGGAACCGTTTCAATGAGCAGTTCTTC.

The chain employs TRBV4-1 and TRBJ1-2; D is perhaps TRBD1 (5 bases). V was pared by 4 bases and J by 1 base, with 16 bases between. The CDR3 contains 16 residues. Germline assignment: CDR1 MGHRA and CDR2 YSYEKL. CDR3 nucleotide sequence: TGCGCCAGCAGCCCAGGGTTAACCACCTTTAACTATGGCTACACCTTC. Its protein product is CASSPGLTTFNYGYTF.

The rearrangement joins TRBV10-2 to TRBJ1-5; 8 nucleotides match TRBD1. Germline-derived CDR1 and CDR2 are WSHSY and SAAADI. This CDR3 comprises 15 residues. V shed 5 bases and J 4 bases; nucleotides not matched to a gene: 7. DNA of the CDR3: TGCGCCAGCAGTACCGGGACAGGCTTAAATCAGCCCCAGCATTTT. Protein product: CASSTGTGLNQPQHF.

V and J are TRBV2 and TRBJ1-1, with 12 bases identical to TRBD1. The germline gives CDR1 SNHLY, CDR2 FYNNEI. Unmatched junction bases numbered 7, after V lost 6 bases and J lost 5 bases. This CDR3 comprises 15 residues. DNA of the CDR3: TGTGCCAGCAGCCGGGACAGGGGGCGAGGGACTGAAGCTTTCTTT. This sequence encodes CASSRDRGRGTEAFF.

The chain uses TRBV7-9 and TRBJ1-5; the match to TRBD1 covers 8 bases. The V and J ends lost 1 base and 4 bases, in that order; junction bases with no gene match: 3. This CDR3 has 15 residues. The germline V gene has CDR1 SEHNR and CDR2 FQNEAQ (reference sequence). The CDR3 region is CASSLGQGPNQPQHF. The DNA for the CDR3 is TGTGCCAGCAGCTTAGGACAGGGGCCTAATCAGCCCCAGCATTTT.

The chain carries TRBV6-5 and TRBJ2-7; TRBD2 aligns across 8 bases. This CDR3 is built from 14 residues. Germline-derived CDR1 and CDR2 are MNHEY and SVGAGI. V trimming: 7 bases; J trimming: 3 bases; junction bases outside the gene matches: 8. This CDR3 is CASILKSGGYEQYF. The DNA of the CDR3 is TGTGCCAGCATCTTAAAGAGCGGGGGCTACGAGCAGTACTTC.

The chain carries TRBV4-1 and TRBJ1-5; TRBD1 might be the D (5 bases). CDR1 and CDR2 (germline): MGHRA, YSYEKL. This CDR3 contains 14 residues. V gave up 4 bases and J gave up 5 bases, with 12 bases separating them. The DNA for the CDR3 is TGCGCCAGCAGCCCAATGGACAAATATCAGCCCCAGCATTTT. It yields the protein CASSPMDKYQPQHF.

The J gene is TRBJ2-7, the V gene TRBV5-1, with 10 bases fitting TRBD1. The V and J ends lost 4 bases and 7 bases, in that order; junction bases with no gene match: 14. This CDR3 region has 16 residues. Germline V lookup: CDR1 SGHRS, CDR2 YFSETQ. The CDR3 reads CASSPLWGQGPGEQYF. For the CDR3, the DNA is TGCGCCAGCAGCCCACTGTGGGGACAGGGGCCGGGTGAGCAGTACTTC.

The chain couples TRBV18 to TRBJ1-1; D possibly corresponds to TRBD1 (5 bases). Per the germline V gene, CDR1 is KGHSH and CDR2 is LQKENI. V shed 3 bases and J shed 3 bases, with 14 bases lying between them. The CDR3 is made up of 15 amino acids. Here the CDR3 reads CASSPTRGRHTEAFF. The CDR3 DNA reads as TGTGCCAGCTCACCGACTCGGGGGAGGCACACTGAAGCTTTCTTT.

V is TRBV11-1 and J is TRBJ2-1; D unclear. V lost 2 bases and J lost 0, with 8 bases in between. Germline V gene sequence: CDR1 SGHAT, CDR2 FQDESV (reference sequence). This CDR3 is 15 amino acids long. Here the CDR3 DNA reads TGTGCCAGCAGCTTATACCGGAGCTCCTACAATGAGCAGTTCTTC. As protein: CASSLYRSSYNEQFF.

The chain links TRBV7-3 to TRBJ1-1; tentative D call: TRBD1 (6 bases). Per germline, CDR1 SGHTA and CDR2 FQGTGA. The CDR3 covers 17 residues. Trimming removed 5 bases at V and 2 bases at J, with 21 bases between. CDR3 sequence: CASSLMGAVLKNTEAFF. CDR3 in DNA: TGTGCCAGCAGCCTAATGGGGGCCGTATTGAAAAACACTGAAGCTTTCTTT.

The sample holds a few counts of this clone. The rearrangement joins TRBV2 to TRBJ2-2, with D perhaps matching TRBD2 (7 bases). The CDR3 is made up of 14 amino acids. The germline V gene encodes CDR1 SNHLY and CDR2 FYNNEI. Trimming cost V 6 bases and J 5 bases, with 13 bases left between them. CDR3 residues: CASRRGGLTGELFF. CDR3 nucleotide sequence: TGTGCCAGCAGGAGGGGGGGCCTAACCGGGGAGCTGTTTTTT.

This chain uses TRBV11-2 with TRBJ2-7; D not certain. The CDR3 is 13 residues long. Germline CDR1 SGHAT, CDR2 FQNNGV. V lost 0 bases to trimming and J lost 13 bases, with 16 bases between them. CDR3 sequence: CASSLDPNRVPYF. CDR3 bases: TGTGCCAGCAGCTTAGATCCGAACCGGGTCCCATACTTC.

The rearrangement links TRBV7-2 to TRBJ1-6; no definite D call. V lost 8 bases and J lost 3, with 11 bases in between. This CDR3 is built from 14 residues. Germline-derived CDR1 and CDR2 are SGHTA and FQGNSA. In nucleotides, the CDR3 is TGTGCCAGCGGGAGGGTTGGCTATAATTCACCCCTCCACTTT. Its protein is CASGRVGYNSPLHF.

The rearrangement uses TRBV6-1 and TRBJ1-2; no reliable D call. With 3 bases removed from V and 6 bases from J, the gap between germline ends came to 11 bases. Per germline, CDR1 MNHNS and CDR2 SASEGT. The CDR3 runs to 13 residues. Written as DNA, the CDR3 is TGTGCCAGCAGTGACCAGGCAATCAATGGCTACACCTTC. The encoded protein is CASSDQAINGYTF.